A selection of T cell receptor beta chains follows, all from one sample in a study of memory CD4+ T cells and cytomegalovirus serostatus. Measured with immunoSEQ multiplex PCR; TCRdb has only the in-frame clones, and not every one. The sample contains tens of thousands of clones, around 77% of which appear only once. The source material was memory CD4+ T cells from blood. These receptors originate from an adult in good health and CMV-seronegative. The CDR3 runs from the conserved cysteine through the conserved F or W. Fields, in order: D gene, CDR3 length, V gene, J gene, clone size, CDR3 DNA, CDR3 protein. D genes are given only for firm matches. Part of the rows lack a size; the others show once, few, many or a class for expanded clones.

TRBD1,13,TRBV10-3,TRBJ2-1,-,TGTGCCACGACAAACTCACAGGGGGCCGAGCAGTTCTTC,CATTNSQGAEQFF
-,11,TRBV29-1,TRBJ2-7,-,TGCAGCGTTGTGCTCGGATACGAGCAGTACTTC,CSVVLGYEQYF
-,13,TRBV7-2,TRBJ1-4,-,TGTGCCAGCAGCTTAGCTGTCGAGGAAAAACTGTTTTTT,CASSLAVEEKLFF
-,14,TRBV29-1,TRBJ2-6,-,TGCAGCGTTGAGGATTTCTCTGGGGCCAACGTCCTGACTTTC,CSVEDFSGANVLTF
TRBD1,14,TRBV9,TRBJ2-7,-,TGTGCCAGCAGCGTCGACAGGGGCGCGTACGAGCAGTACTTC,CASSVDRGAYEQYF
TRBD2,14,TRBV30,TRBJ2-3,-,TGTGCCTGGAGTTGGGCGGGGGGCACAGATACGCAGTATTTT,CAWSWAGGTDTQYF
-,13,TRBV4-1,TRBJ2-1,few,TGCGCCAGCAGCCAAGATGAACACAGCCACAGGTTCTTC,CASSQDEHSHRFF
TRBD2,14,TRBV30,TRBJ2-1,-,TGTGCCTGGAGTAAGAGCGGGGTTGACAATGAGCAGTTCTTC,CAWSKSGVDNEQFF
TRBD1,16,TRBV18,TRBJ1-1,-,TGTGCCAGCTCACCGACAGGGGGGGATGAGAACACTGAAGCTTTCTTT,CASSPTGGDENTEAFF
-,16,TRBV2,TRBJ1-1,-,TGTGCCAGCAGTGCCCCAACAGGGCGATCGCTTACTGAAGCTTTCTTT,CASSAPTGRSLTEAFF
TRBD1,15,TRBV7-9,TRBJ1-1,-,TGTGCCAGCAGCCTGGGGGGGCAGGGGGCCACTGAAGCTTTCTTT,CASSLGGQGATEAFF
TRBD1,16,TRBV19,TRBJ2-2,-,TGTGCCAGTAGTGAGCAGAGGGACAGGATTTCCGGGGAGCTGTTTTTT,CASSEQRDRISGELFF
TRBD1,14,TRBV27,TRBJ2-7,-,TGTGCCACCCAACGGGACAGGGGTAACTACGAGCAGTACTTC,CATQRDRGNYEQYF
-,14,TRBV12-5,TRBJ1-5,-,TGTGCTAGTGGTTTGGTAAATAGCAATCAGCCCCAGCATTTT,CASGLVNSNQPQHF
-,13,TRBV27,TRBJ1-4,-,TGTGCCAGCAGACAGGGCACTAATGAAAAACTGTTTTTT,CASRQGTNEKLFF
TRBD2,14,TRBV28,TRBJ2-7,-,TGTGCCACCATAAATAGCGGGAGCTCCTACGAGCAGTACTTC,CATINSGSSYEQYF
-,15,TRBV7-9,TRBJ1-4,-,TGTGCCAGCAGCTTTCCAGGGACCACTAATGAAAAACTGTTTTTT,CASSFPGTTNEKLFF
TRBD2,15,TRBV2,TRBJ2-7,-,TGTGCCAGCGCCCTGACTAGCGGGGAGTCCTACGAGCAGTACTTC,CASALTSGESYEQYF
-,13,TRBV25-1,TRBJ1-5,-,TGTGCCAGCAGTGAGGGAGGGGGTCAGCCCCAGCATTTT,CASSEGGGQPQHF
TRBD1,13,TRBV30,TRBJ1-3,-,TGTGCCTGGACAGGGGGCGCGGGAAACACCATATATTTT,CAWTGGAGNTIYF
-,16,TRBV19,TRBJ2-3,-,TGTGCCAGTAGTATAGAGGGGGTGACTAGCACAGATACGCAGTATTTT,CASSIEGVTSTDTQYF
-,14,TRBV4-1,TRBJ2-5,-,TGCGCCAGCAGCCAAGATTCCGTAAAAGAGACCCAGTACTTC,CASSQDSVKETQYF
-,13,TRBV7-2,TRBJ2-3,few,TGTGCCAGCAGCCCGATCCCTGGGGATACGCAGTATTTT,CASSPIPGDTQYF
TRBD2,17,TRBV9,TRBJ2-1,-,TGTGCCAGCAGCGCCTCTGGACTAGCGGGGGGGCCAAATGAGCAGTTCTTC,CASSASGLAGGPNEQFF
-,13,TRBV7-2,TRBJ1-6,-,TGTGCCAGCAGCCCCTTCTCGAAATCACCCCTCCACTTT,CASSPFSKSPLHF
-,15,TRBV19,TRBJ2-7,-,TGTGCCAGTAGTCAGCCGGGAGCCGGACGATACGAGCAGTACTTC,CASSQPGAGRYEQYF
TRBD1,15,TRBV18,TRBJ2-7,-,TGTGCCAGCTCACCGGTCGGACAGGGTTTCCACGAGCAGTACTTC,CASSPVGQGFHEQYF
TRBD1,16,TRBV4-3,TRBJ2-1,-,TGCGCCAGCAGCCACGAAGGACAGGGGGCTTACAATGAGCAGTTCTTC,CASSHEGQGAYNEQFF
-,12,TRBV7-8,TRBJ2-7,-,TGTGCCAGCAGTTCAGGAGCCTACGAGCAGTACTTC,CASSSGAYEQYF
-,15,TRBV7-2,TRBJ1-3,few,TGTGCCAGCAGCCCCTGGGGCGCGACTGGAAACACCATATATTTT,CASSPWGATGNTIYF
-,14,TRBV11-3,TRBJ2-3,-,TGTGCCAGCAGCGGGGCCGGGCGAACAGATACGCAGTATTTT,CASSGAGRTDTQYF
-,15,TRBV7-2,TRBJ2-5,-,TGTGCCAGCACTTCGAGTAATCGTGGATGGGAGACCCAGTACTTC,CASTSSNRGWETQYF
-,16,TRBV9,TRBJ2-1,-,TGTGCCAGCAGCTCCTTTGGGGACGGAGGCTACAATGAGCAGTTCTTC,CASSSFGDGGYNEQFF
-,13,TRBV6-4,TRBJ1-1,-,TGTGCCAGCAGTGCTTCAGTATACACTGAAGCTTTCTTT,CASSASVYTEAFF
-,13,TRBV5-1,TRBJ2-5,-,TGCGCCAGCAGCTTGGGACAGGTTGAGACCCAGTACTTC,CASSLGQVETQYF
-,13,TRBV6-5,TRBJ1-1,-,TGTGCCAGCAGTCCACAGGGTCTGTTGCGAGCTTTCTTT,CASSPQGLLRAFF
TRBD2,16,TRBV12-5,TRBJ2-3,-,TGTGCTAGTGGTTTGGAGCGGGGGGCTAGCACAGATACGCAGTATTTT,CASGLERGASTDTQYF
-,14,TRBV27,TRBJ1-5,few,TGTGCCAGCAGTTCCGGACGGGGAATGCAGTCCCAGCATTTT,CASSSGRGMQSQHF
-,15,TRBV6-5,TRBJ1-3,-,TGTGCCAGCAGCCGTTTCGACATTACTGGAAACACCATATATTTT,CASSRFDITGNTIYF
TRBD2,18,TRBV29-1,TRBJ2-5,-,TGCAGCGCCGCAGCCGGACTAGCGGGAGGGTCGTGGCAAGAGACCCAGTACTTC,CSAAAGLAGGSWQETQYF
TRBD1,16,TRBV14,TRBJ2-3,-,TGTGCCAGCAGCCGAGGACAGGGAATCGACACAGATACGCAGTATTTT,CASSRGQGIDTDTQYF
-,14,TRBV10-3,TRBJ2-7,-,TGTGCCATCAGTGAGTCGAAGAGGGGGTACGAGCAGTACTTC,CAISESKRGYEQYF
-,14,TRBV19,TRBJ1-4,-,TGTGCCAGTAGTAACGGGGGATATAATGAAAAACTGTTTTTT,CASSNGGYNEKLFF
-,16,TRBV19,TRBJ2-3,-,TGTGCCAGTAGTTTCTACCGGGACACGAGGGCAGATACGCAGTATTTT,CASSFYRDTRADTQYF